The source of this T cell receptor (beta chain) is a study of beta chain features in type 1 diabetes. Expressed TCRB transcripts got sequenced, as all isolated RNA was reverse transcribed. Assay: immunoSEQ multiplex PCR; the TCRdb copy retains only in-frame clones and omits some. The sample holds around 140,000 clones, approximately 9.8% seen once. This clone was observed a handful of times. Its antigen is currently unknown. The CDR3 totals 16 residues. V lost 3 bases to trimming and J lost 0 bases, with 13 bases between them. Germline loops: CDR1 SGDLS, CDR2 YYNGEE. Sorting of CD4+ naive, central memory, regulatory and stem cell-like memory cells was performed via CD45RO/CCR7/CD25/CD127/CD95/CD27. Study-wide results and limits: Relative to healthy donors, patients appeared to have naive, central memory and Treg TCRB repertoires that were more similar.

The chain recombines TRBV9 with TRBJ1-3; maybe TRBD1 (5 bases). This sequence was found in a woman between 40 and 55 years old in good health. The sequenced sample was central memory CD4+ T cells from blood. DNA of the CDR3: TGTGCCAGCAGCGGTCAGGGACTTAACTCTGGAAACACCATATATTTT. Residues: CASSGQGLNSGNTIYF.